This T cell receptor (beta chain) was sequenced during a study of identical twins. TCRdb reprocessed the 5' RACE reads with MiXCR, giving one entry per CDR3 protein. The data contain more than 1.5 million distinct CDR3 sequences, around a third of them singletons. Germline CDR1 reads SEHNR; CDR2 reads FQNEAQ (reference sequence). This CDR3 spans 14 amino acids. V was pared by 5 bases and J by 11 bases, with 19 bases between. Material for sequencing was cord blood. The gene calls are TRBV7-9 and TRBJ2-1, with D possibly TRBD1 on 6 matching bases. This sequence was found in a newborn girl in good health. The CDR3 DNA sequence: TGTGCCAGCAGCGCACTCTACTTTGGGGACAAGCAGTTCTTC. This gives the protein CASSALYFGDKQFF. The full variable domain, rest sourced from reference TRBV7-9 and TRBJ2-1, is DTGVSQNPRHKITKRGQNVTFRCDPISEHNRLYWYRQTLGQGPEFLTYFQNEAQLEKSRLLSDRFSAERPKGSFSTLEIQRTEQGDSAMYLCASSALYFGDKQFFGPGTRLTVL.